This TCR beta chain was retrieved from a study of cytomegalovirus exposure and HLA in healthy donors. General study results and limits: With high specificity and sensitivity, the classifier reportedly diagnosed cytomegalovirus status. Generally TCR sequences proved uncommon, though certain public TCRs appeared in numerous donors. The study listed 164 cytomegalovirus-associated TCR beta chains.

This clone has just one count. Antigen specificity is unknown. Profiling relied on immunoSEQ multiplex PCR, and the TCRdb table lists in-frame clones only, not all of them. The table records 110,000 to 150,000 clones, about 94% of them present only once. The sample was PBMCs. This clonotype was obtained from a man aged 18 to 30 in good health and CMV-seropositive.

The CDR3 DNA reads as TGTGCCAGCAGCACCGGACTAGCGGGATACAATGAGCAGTTCTTC. Translation gives CASSTGLAGYNEQFF. The rearrangement links TRBV5-4 to TRBJ2-1; 12 bases match TRBD2. V lost 4 bases and J lost 4; bases outside the gene matches: 3. The CDR3 has 15 residues. Germline CDR1 SGHNT, CDR2 YYREEE (reference sequence).